One sample yielded the 18 T cell receptor beta chains listed below, sequenced in a study of blood T cell repertoires in COVID-19. Using immunoSEQ multiplex PCR, the repertoire was profiled, and TCRdb retains in-frame clones only, with some absent. The repertoire includes a few hundred thousand clones, 86% of them detected once, and about 4.7% sits in the top ten. Sequencing was done on a sample of PBMCs or T cells enriched from blood (not recorded which). Receptor source: a woman in her 30s who had been exposed to COVID-19.

The rearrangement joins TRBV5-1 to TRBJ2-3; D is possibly TRBD2 (6 bases). The CDR3 spans 16 residues. CDR1 SGHRS and CDR2 YFSETQ come from the germline V gene. Trimming removed 0 bases from V and 0 bases from J, with 11 bases in between. CDR3 bases: TGCGCCAGCAGCTTGGGGACTAAGACTAGCACAGATACGCAGTATTTT. Its protein product is CASSLGTKTSTDTQYF.

The rearrangement links TRBV18 to TRBJ1-2, with 9 positions matching TRBD1. The CDR3 covers 15 residues. The ends lost 4 bases at V and 4 bases at J; junction bases unmatched: 7. Germline values: CDR1 KGHSH, CDR2 LQKENI. CDR3 DNA sequence: TGTGCCAGCTCACGACCGACAGGGGGAACCTATGGCTACACCTTC. Translation gives CASSRPTGGTYGYTF.

The CDR3 sequence: CASSSSSGNTIYF. The DNA for the CDR3 is TGTGCCAGCAGCTCCTCCTCTGGAAACACCATATATTTT. The rearrangement uses TRBV11-2 and TRBJ1-3; D remains ambiguous. Germline CDR1 reads SGHAT; CDR2 reads FQNNGV. CDR3 length: 13 amino acids. V was clipped by 4 bases and J by 0 bases, with 4 bases between them. Full variable domain (outside the CDR3, taken from reference TRBV11-2 and TRBJ1-3): EAGVAQSPRYKIIEKRQSVAFWCNPISGHATLYWYQQILGQGPKLLIQFQNNGVVDDSQLPKDRFSAERLKGVDSTLKIQPAKLEDSAVYLCASSSSSGNTIYFGEGSWLTVV.

The V and J genes are TRBV7-2 and TRBJ2-3; 8 bases are shared with TRBD1. The CDR3 is 15 residues long. The trim removed 3 bases at V and 0 bases at J, leaving 2 bases unmatched. Germline values: CDR1 SGHTA, CDR2 FQGNSA. As DNA, the CDR3 is TGTGCCAGCAGCTTCCGGGACAGGAGCACAGATACGCAGTATTTT. Translation gives CASSFRDRSTDTQYF. Supplemented by reference TRBV7-2 and TRBJ2-3, the full variable domain reads GAGVSQSPSNKVTEKGKDVELRCDPISGHTALYWYRQSLGQGLEFLIYFQGNSAPDKSGLPSDRFSAERTGGSVSTLTIQRTQQEDSAVYLCASSFRDRSTDTQYFGPGTRLTVL.

This clone was detected only a few times. In DNA form, the CDR3 reads TGTGCCAGCTCACTAGACTCTGTCTACGAGCAGTACTTC. This translates into CASSLDSVYEQYF. The chain has TRBV18 and TRBJ2-7, with unresolved D. The germline V gene has CDR1 KGHSH and CDR2 LQKENI. The CDR3 spans 13 residues. V lost 4 bases to trimming and J lost 3 bases, with 10 bases between them.

The rearrangement links TRBV7-3 to TRBJ1-2; 7 nucleotides match TRBD1. With 2 bases clipped from V and 7 bases from J, the junction kept 7 bases outside the gene matches. Germline loops: CDR1 SGHTA, CDR2 FQGTGA. This CDR3 is 14 amino acids long. CDR3 DNA: TGTGCCAGCAGCTTAGGACGACAGGGTAGTGGCTACACCTTC. Its protein is CASSLGRQGSGYTF.

This sequence joins TRBV7-9 and TRBJ2-3, with a possible D match to TRBD1 (7 bases). The CDR3 loop spans 15 amino acids. CDR1 SEHNR and CDR2 FQNEAQ come from the germline V gene (reference sequence). V gave up 1 base and J gave up 1 base, with 9 bases separating them. Here the CDR3 DNA reads TGTGCCAGCAGCTTAGGCGGGACAGGCACAGATACGCAGTATTTT. Protein sequence: CASSLGGTGTDTQYF.

J is TRBJ1-6 and V is TRBV5-6; D not certain. The CDR3 extends over 12 amino acids. The ends were cut back, 2 bases at V and 7 bases at J, with 4 bases in the middle. Per germline, CDR1 SGHDT and CDR2 YYEEEE. Here the CDR3 reads CASSLQNSPLHF. In DNA form, the CDR3 reads TGTGCCAGCAGCTTACAGAATTCACCCCTCCACTTT.

The chain employs TRBV5-1 and TRBJ2-2, with no clear D. Deletions cut 1 base from V and 3 bases from J, with 4 bases between. There are 13 residues in the CDR3. Per germline, CDR1 SGHRS and CDR2 YFSETQ. CDR3 region: CASSLSDTGELFF. CDR3 coding DNA: TGCGCCAGCAGCTTGTCGGACACCGGGGAGCTGTTTTTT.

This clone has more than one count but fewer than ten. The chain joins TRBV7-8 to TRBJ1-2; D uncertain. CDR1 is SGHVS, CDR2 FQNEAQ, per germline. Trimming pared 1 base from V and 2 bases from J, leaving 8 bases between. The CDR3 is 14 residues long. The chain's CDR3 is CASSLVGSNYGYTF. The CDR3, as DNA: TGTGCCAGCAGCTTAGTCGGTAGCAACTATGGCTACACCTTC.

The CDR3 is CASSSRTGGDGYTF. The CDR3 DNA is TGTGCCAGCAGTTCCCGGACAGGGGGGGATGGCTACACCTTC. The chain recombines TRBV28 with TRBJ1-2, with 10 bases lining up with TRBD1. Losses at the gene ends were 4 bases for V and 6 bases for J; bases not matched to a gene: 5. The CDR3 extends over 14 amino acids. Germline CDR1 MDHEN, CDR2 SYDVKM.

This clone was observed a single time. The V call is TRBV18, the J call TRBJ2-7; TRBD2 aligns across 13 bases. Germline CDR1 reads KGHSH; CDR2 reads LQKENI. With 3 bases clipped from V and 1 base from J, the junction kept 3 bases outside the gene matches. The CDR3 has 16 amino acids. In DNA form, the CDR3 reads TGTGCCAGCTCACCGGGACTAGCGGGAATATCCTACGAGCAGTACTTC. It is translated as CASSPGLAGISYEQYF. The full variable domain, rest sourced from reference TRBV18 and TRBJ2-7, is NAGVMQNPRHLVRRRGQEARLRCSPMKGHSHVYWYRQLPEEGLKFMVYLQKENIIDESGMPKERFSAEFPKEGPSILRIQQVVRGDSAAYFCASSPGLAGISYEQYFGPGTRLTVT.

This sequence joins TRBV9 and TRBJ2-1; D is perhaps TRBD2 (6 bases). Germline V gene data show CDR1 as SGDLS and CDR2 as YYNGEE. V lost 3 bases, J lost 0 bases, and 13 bases lay in between. The CDR3 has 16 residues. For the CDR3, the DNA is TGTGCCAGCAGCGCCGGGGCGCGGGGCTCCTACAATGAGCAGTTCTTC. It yields the protein CASSAGARGSYNEQFF.

This chain joins TRBV7-2 and TRBJ2-5; perhaps TRBD2 as D (6 bases). Looked up from germline, CDR1 is SGHTA and CDR2 is FQGNSA. The CDR3 has 16 amino acids. Trimming took off 3 bases at V and 5 bases at J, with 19 bases between the two ends. The CDR3 reads CASSLYSLGGWETQYF. The CDR3 bases are TGTGCCAGCAGCTTGTATTCCCTGGGGGGTTGGGAGACCCAGTACTTC.

The genes are TRBV20-1 and TRBJ1-2; D unclear. The V end was cut by 0 bases, the J end by 7 bases, with 6 bases between. The V gene's germline CDR1 is DFQATT and CDR2 SNEGSKA (reference sequence). The length of the CDR3 is 11 residues. The CDR3 loop reads CSARDSVGYTF. The DNA of the CDR3 is TGCAGTGCTAGAGACTCCGTTGGCTACACCTTC.

The genes are TRBV5-6 and TRBJ1-1; 7 nucleotides align to TRBD1. From germline, CDR1 is SGHDT and CDR2 YYEEEE. Unmatched junction bases numbered 7, after V lost 4 bases and J lost 4 bases. This CDR3 contains 14 residues. CDR3: CASSQLQGTTEAFF. CDR3 DNA: TGTGCCAGCAGCCAGCTACAGGGGACCACTGAAGCTTTCTTT. Drawing the rest from reference TRBV5-6 and TRBJ1-1, the complete variable domain is DAGVTQSPTHLIKTRGQQVTLRCSPKSGHDTVSWYQQALGQGPQFIFQYYEEEERQRGNFPDRFSGHQFPNYSSELNVNALLLGDSALYLCASSQLQGTTEAFFGQGTRLTVV.

This chain joins TRBV10-1 and TRBJ1-1; 9 bases align to TRBD1. There are 13 residues in the CDR3. V lost 9 bases to trimming and J lost 1 base; unmatched junction nucleotides: 3. Germline V lookup: CDR1 WNHNN, CDR2 SYGVQD (reference sequence). CDR3 DNA: TGCGCCAGGACGGGACAGGGGAACACTGAAGCTTTCTTT. The encoded protein is CARTGQGNTEAFF.

The rearrangement links TRBV27 to TRBJ1-4; 11 bases agree with TRBD1. Germline CDR1 is MNHEY and CDR2 is SMNVEV (reference sequence). This CDR3 contains 18 residues. Trimming removed 7 bases from V and 0 bases from J; junction bases left unmatched: 10. The CDR3, as DNA: TGTGCCAGCAACCTCCGTGTGGGACAGGGGGCAACTAATGAAAAACTGTTTTTT. Protein: CASNLRVGQGATNEKLFF. Drawing the rest from reference TRBV27 and TRBJ1-4, the complete variable domain is EAQVTQNPRYLITVTGKKLTVTCSQNMNHEYMSWYRQDPGLGLRQIYYSMNVEVTDKGDVPEGYKVSRKEKRNFPLILESPSPNQTSLYFCASNLRVGQGATNEKLFFGSGTQLSVL.